This T cell receptor (beta chain) was captured by sequencing in a study of prognosis after radiotherapy for stage I lung cancer. Note on this clonotype: With only one base between it and a far larger clone, this is likely a read error.

The authors amplified TCR beta CDR3 from genomic DNA using two-round multiplex PCR. The first PCR round targeted every TRBV and TRBJ gene with specific primers. One entry per CDR3 protein results from TCRdb running MiXCR on the multiplex PCR reads. Of tens of thousands of distinct CDR3 sequences in the sample, about 41% are singletons; the top ten hold about 32%. Trimming left V 6 bases short and J 7 bases short, with 16 bases between. CDR3 size: 13 residues. Germline V gene sequence: CDR1 MNHNS, CDR2 SASEGT. The chain joins TRBV6-1 to TRBJ2-7; possibly TRBD1 for D (5 bases). The material was PBMCs, obtained before or after stereotactic body radiation therapy (not recorded which). The source of this sequence is a donor over 45 with non-small cell lung cancer. This CDR3 reads CASRDRSYNEQYF. The CDR3 DNA reads TGTGCCAGCAGAGACAGATCTTACAATGAGCAGTACTTC.